A selection of T cell receptor beta chains follows, all from one sample in a study of CD4 T cells in relation to SARS-CoV-2 and coronaviruses. The method was immunoSEQ multiplex PCR; TCRdb's version includes in-frame clones alone and lacks a portion of them. The sample gives around 15,000 clones, roughly three quarters of which show up once; more than 15% is in the top ten. No antigens are known for them. Sequenced: CD4+ T cells from PBMCs, cultured in vitro. These receptor sequences come from a human donor in good health. Each CDR3 is given with its conserved first and last residue. Fields, in order: clone size, D gene, J gene, V gene, CDR3 DNA, CDR3 protein. A D gene is named only where the DNA matches it firmly. Some rows mark clone size as missing; the rest say once, few, many or name a class of expanded clone.

few . TRBJ1-5 TRBV7-2 TGTGCCAGCAGCCTAGAAGGAGCCTGGCCCGGCAGCAATCAGCCCCAGCATTTT CASSLEGAWPGSNQPQHF
. . TRBJ2-3 TRBV6-6 TGTGCCAGCAGTCATGGACGTCCAGATACGCAGTATTTT CASSHGRPDTQYF
. TRBD1 TRBJ1-3 TRBV14 TGTGCCAGCAGCCAAATGACAGGGGGAAACACCATATATTTT CASSQMTGGNTIYF
. . TRBJ2-7 TRBV28 TGTGCCAGCAGCAGGGATTACGAGCAGTACTTC CASSRDYEQYF
few . TRBJ1-1 TRBV4-1 TGCGCCAGCAGCCAAGTATGGCGGAACACTGAAGCTTTCTTT CASSQVWRNTEAFF
. TRBD1 TRBJ2-7 TRBV27 TGTGCCAGCAGACCCGGGACAGGGTACAGCGAGCAGTACTTC CASRPGTGYSEQYF
few . TRBJ1-2 TRBV5-1 TGCGCCAGCAGCTTCGGGGGCGATGGCTACACCTTC CASSFGGDGYTF
once . TRBJ2-7 TRBV14 TGTGCCAGCAGCCTTGGGACCGCACGCGAGCAGTACTTC CASSLGTAREQYF
. . TRBJ1-4 TRBV11-2 TGTGCCAGCAGCTTTAGTACCGGAAAACTGTTTTTT CASSFSTGKLFF
. . TRBJ1-2 TRBV18 TGTGCCAGCTCACCAGAGACAGACTATGGCTACACCTTC CASSPETDYGYTF
. . TRBJ2-7 TRBV7-2 TGTGCCAGCAGCTTATTTTTGGTAGCGGAAAATTACGAGCAGTACTTC CASSLFLVAENYEQYF
few TRBD2 TRBJ2-7 TRBV9 TGTGCCAGCAGCGTAGGACTAGCGGGAGTTGACGAGCAGTACTTC CASSVGLAGVDEQYF
. TRBD2 TRBJ2-1 TRBV14 TGTGCCAGCAGCCCCAAGAGGGGAGGGAGCTCCTACAATGAGCAGTTCTTC CASSPKRGGSSYNEQFF
. TRBD2 TRBJ2-1 TRBV20-1 TGCAGTGCTAGTCTAGCGGCCTCCTACAATGAGCAGTTCTTC CSASLAASYNEQFF
. . TRBJ1-4 TRBV18 TGTGCCAGCTCACCCTTCTCAAAGGGGTATAATGAAAAACTGTTTTTT CASSPFSKGYNEKLFF
. . TRBJ2-1 TRBV6-5 TGTGCCAGCAGTTACTCTAAGTCCTATGAGCAGTTCTTC CASSYSKSYEQFF
. TRBD2 TRBJ2-2 TRBV15 TGTGCCACCAGCAGAGACCTAGCGGCTAACACCGGGGAGCTGTTTTTT CATSRDLAANTGELFF
. . TRBJ1-1 TRBV6-5 TGTGCCAGCAGTTCACCGGGGACTGAAGCTTTCTTT CASSSPGTEAFF
. TRBD2 TRBJ2-1 TRBV6-5 TGTGCCAGCACAAACGGGGGGGAGCAGTTCTTC CASTNGGEQFF
. . TRBJ1-6 TRBV7-9 TGTGCCAGCAGCTCCGGGGTTTCACCCCTCCACTTT CASSSGVSPLHF
. . TRBJ1-1 TRBV9 TGTGCCAGCAGCGTAAGGACAGACTACACTGAAGCTTTCTTT CASSVRTDYTEAFF
. . TRBJ2-1 TRBV6-5 TGTGCCAGCAGTTACTCGAGCGGCCGCTACAATGAGCAGTTCTTC CASSYSSGRYNEQFF
few . TRBJ2-5 TRBV2 TGTGCCAGCACTCCATTCGCAGAAGAGACCCAGTACTTC CASTPFAEETQYF
. . TRBJ2-1 TRBV5-1 TGCGCCAGCAGCCCTCCCGACAGCAACAATGAGCAGTTCTTC CASSPPDSNNEQFF
. TRBD1 TRBJ2-3 TRBV5-5 TGTGCCAGCAGCTTGGGGGACAGGGGGCGGGATACGCAGTATTTT CASSLGDRGRDTQYF
. TRBD2 TRBJ2-1 TRBV9 TGTGCCAGCAGCGTCCGGACTAGCGGGTTGAGCTCCTACAATGAGCAGTTCTTC CASSVRTSGLSSYNEQFF
. TRBD1 TRBJ2-2 TRBV9 TGTGCCAGCAGCGGGACAGGGAACCCCGGGGAGCTGTTTTTT CASSGTGNPGELFF
. TRBD2 TRBJ2-2 TRBV30 TGTGCCTGGCTAACCCCTGGGAGCGGGAGGACCGGGGAGCTGTTTTTT CAWLTPGSGRTGELFF
once . TRBJ1-1 TRBV30 TGTGCCTGGAGTTCGATTTTGAACACTGAAGCTTTCTTT CAWSSILNTEAFF
. . TRBJ2-7 TRBV6-6 TGTGCCAGCAGCCGCGCTTTCTACGAGCAGTACTTC CASSRAFYEQYF
. TRBD2 TRBJ2-2 TRBV5-1 TGCGCCAGCAGCTTGTCTCCTAGCGGGAGCGCCGGGGAGCTGTTTTTT CASSLSPSGSAGELFF
once . TRBJ2-3 TRBV5-6 TGTGCCAGCAGCTTGAGAAGAGGGCTCGATACGCAGTATTTT CASSLRRGLDTQYF
. . TRBJ1-5 TRBV6-4 TGTGCCAGCAGTGAACAACCTAATCAGCCCCAGCATTTT CASSEQPNQPQHF
. . TRBJ1-6 TRBV2 TGTGCCAGCAGAGGACGGGGAAATTCACCCCTCCACTTT CASRGRGNSPLHF
. . TRBJ2-5 TRBV18 TGTGCCAGCTCACTTAGACCTCAAGAGACCCAGTACTTC CASSLRPQETQYF
. . TRBJ1-5 TRBV18 TGTGCCAGCTCACCGGGGGTAAGCAATCAGCCCCAGCATTTT CASSPGVSNQPQHF
. . TRBJ2-2 TRBV6-1 TGTGCCAGCAGTGAAGCGTCAGAGAACACCGGGGAGCTGTTTTTT CASSEASENTGELFF
. . TRBJ1-1 TRBV6-5 TGTGCCAGCGGACAAAACACTGAAGCTTTCTTT CASGQNTEAFF
few . TRBJ2-7 TRBV4-2 TGTGCCAGCAGCCACCGGGACCCGTACTACGAGCAGTACTTC CASSHRDPYYEQYF
. . TRBJ1-1 TRBV30 TGTGCCTGGAGGGCAACGAACACTGAAGCTTTCTTT CAWRATNTEAFF
. . TRBJ1-2 TRBV28 TGTGCCAGCAGTTTAGGGCAGAAACATTACGGCTACACCTTC CASSLGQKHYGYTF
. . TRBJ2-7 TRBV28 TGTGCCAGCAGCCTAAGGTACGAGCAGTACTTC CASSLRYEQYF
. . TRBJ2-7 TRBV5-4 TGTGCCAGCAGCTGGGATGCCGGGACTCCATCCTACGAGCAGTACTTC CASSWDAGTPSYEQYF
. TRBD1 TRBJ1-1 TRBV5-8 TGTGCCAGCAGCTTGGATACGGGACAGGGTAACACTGAAGCTTTCTTT CASSLDTGQGNTEAFF
. TRBD1 TRBJ1-1 TRBV6-5 TGTGCCAGCAGCCTCGACAGGGCGAACGGTGAAGCTTTCTTT CASSLDRANGEAFF
. . TRBJ2-3 TRBV19 TGTGCCGTGGAGGGCCGGGCAGATACGCAGTATTTT CAVEGRADTQYF
. . TRBJ2-3 TRBV2 TGTGCCAGCAGTGAAGCTCGATTCACAGATACGCAGTATTTT CASSEARFTDTQYF
. . TRBJ1-2 TRBV29-1 TGCAGCGTTGAAGAGGGGGAGGGCGGCTATGGCTACACCTTC CSVEEGEGGYGYTF
. TRBD1 TRBJ2-7 TRBV9 TGTGCCAGCAGCACGGACAGGTCCTACGAGCAGTACTTC CASSTDRSYEQYF
few . TRBJ2-6 TRBV7-9 TGTGCCAGCAGCTTTTTGGGCCGGCGGCTCACTGGGGCCAACGTCCTGACTTTC CASSFLGRRLTGANVLTF
. TRBD1 TRBJ1-4 TRBV13 TGTGCCAGCAGCCGCAGGGACAGGGCCCTTGCAACTAATGAAAAACTGTTTTTT CASSRRDRALATNEKLFF
. TRBD2 TRBJ2-1 TRBV24-1 TGTGCCACCAGTGATTGGACTAGCGGGGGGCCCTACAATGAGCAGTTCTTC CATSDWTSGGPYNEQFF
. . TRBJ2-7 TRBV20-1 TGCAGTGCTAGTCCTAGATCCTTACCCGAGCAGTACTTC CSASPRSLPEQYF
. TRBD1 TRBJ2-5 TRBV12-3/TRBV12-4 TGTGCCAGCAGTATGACAGGGGGTGGGACCCAGTACTTC CASSMTGGGTQYF
. . TRBJ2-1 TRBV20-1 TGCAGTGCTAGCACTAGGGGTGAGCAGTTCTTC CSASTRGEQFF
. . TRBJ2-6 TRBV5-4 TGTGCCAGCAGCTTGGGCCGGACATTTGGGGCCAACGTCCTGACTTTC CASSLGRTFGANVLTF
. TRBD1 TRBJ1-5 TRBV10-3 TGTGCCATCAGTGACCGGGACAGGGGAGGCAATCAGCCCCAGCATTTT CAISDRDRGGNQPQHF